The sequence of this T cell receptor (beta chain) was determined in a study of blood T cell repertoires in COVID-19. About the study: Spain, Italy and the United States supplied samples that represented acute and convalescent COVID-19. The cDNA or gDNA used as material had been derived from T cells, B-cell-depleted T cells, or PBMCs.

Original processing methods: Reference gene primer amplification yielded estimated nucleated cell counts. Repertoires were generated with immunoSEQ multiplex PCR, while TCRdb's copy carries only in-frame clones and drops some. Clonal size and the V and J genes are those of that table, whereas D and trimming came from the DNA. The sample has under 500,000 clones; roughly 90% are singletons. V lost 5 bases, J lost 9 bases, and 3 bases stayed unmatched. The CDR3 runs to 12 residues. Germline assignment: CDR1 SGHTA and CDR2 FQGTGA. This clone was seen only once. V is TRBV7-3 and J is TRBJ2-1; 8 nucleotides align to TRBD1. The sequenced sample consisted of peripheral blood. The origin of this receptor is a woman aged 25-40 years with acute or convalescent COVID-19. The CDR3 region has the DNA TGTGCCAGCAGCCACACAGGGGGTGAGCAGTTCTTC. Protein: CASSHTGGEQFF.